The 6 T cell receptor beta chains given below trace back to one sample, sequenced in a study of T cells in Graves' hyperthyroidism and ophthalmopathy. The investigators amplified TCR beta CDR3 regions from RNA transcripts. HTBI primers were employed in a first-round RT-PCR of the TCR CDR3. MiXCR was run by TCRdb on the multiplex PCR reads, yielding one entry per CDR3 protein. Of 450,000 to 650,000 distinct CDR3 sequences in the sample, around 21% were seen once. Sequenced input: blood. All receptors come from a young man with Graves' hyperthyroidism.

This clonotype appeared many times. The CDR3 spells CASSDPPGGANYGYTF. The CDR3 DNA is TGTGCCAGCAGTGATCCACCGGGGGGGGCGAACTATGGCTACACCTTC. The rearrangement links TRBV2 to TRBJ1-2, with TRBD1 as a possible D gene (6 bases). Trimming removed 3 bases from V and 2 bases from J, with 16 bases in between. Germline CDR1 reads SNHLY; CDR2 reads FYNNEI. The CDR3 contains 16 residues.

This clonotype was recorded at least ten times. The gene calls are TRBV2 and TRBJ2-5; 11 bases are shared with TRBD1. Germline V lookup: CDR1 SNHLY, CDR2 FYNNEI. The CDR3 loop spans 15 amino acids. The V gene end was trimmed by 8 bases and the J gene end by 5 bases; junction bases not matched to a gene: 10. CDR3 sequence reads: CASSLPGQGGETQYF. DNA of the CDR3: TGTGCCAGCTCTTTACCGGGACAGGGGGGCGAGACCCAGTACTTC.

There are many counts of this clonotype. This CDR3 reads CASSSPTVAKNIQYF. The CDR3 DNA reads TGTGCCAGCAGTTCCCCGACGGTAGCCAAAAACATTCAGTACTTC. The rearrangement joins TRBV6-5 to TRBJ2-4; D gene uncertain. Germline CDR1 MNHEY, CDR2 SVGAGI. The CDR3 length is 15 residues. The ends were cut back, 4 bases at V and 0 bases at J, with 10 bases in the middle.

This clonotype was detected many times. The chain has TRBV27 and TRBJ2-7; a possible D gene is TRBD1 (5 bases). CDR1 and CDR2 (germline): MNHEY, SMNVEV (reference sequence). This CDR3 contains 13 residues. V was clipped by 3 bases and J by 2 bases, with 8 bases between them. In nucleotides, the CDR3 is TGTGCCAGCAGTTTTGCAGGGCCCTACGAGCAGTACTTC. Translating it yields CASSFAGPYEQYF.

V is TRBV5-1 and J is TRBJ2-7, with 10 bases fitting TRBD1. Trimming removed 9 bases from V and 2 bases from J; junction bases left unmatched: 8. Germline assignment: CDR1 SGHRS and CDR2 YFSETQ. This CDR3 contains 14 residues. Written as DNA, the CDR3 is TGCGCCATCAGTCCCGGGACAGGGGCCTACGAGCAGTACTTC. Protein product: CAISPGTGAYEQYF.

This CDR3 is CVTQRGANTEAFF. The CDR3 DNA reads as TGTGTCACCCAAAGGGGGGCGAACACTGAAGCTTTCTTT. The chain couples TRBV6-1 to TRBJ1-1; perhaps TRBD1 as D (6 bases). Germline-derived CDR1 and CDR2 are MNHNS and SASEGT. This CDR3 region has 13 residues.